This is a list of T cell receptor beta chains from one sample in a study of T-cell reconstitution after alpha-beta-depleted transplantation in children. TCRdb analysed the PCR reads with MiXCR anew, one entry per CDR3 protein. The data contain some 70,000 distinct CDR3 sequences, just under 5% of them singletons. The sample was PBMCs, mostly from graft donor cells, taken 180 days after TCRalphabeta/CD19-depleted stem cell transplant. The receptors were gathered from a boy under three years old who had a stem cell transplant for acute myeloid leukemia, so the T cells may come from the graft donor. Each CDR3 is given with its conserved first and last residue. A D gene is named only where the DNA matches it firmly. For some rows the clone size is stated as once, few or many, or as a class when expanded; others skip it.

>TRBV7-3|many|TRBJ2-1|TRBD1
CASSFTIEPSRTGQGAFSYNEQFF
TGTGCCAGCAGCTTTACGATAGAACCCAGCCGGACGGGACAGGGGGCCTTCTCCTACAATGAGCAGTTCTTC
>TRBV4-2|many|TRBJ2-3|TRBD2
CASSQDPVAGGTTDTQYF
TGTGCCAGCAGCCAAGATCCGGTAGCGGGGGGGACCACAGATACGCAGTATTTT
>TRBV18|many|TRBJ2-1|.
CASSISGRVGNEQFF
TGTGCCAGCTCAATCTCCGGACGGGTAGGGAATGAGCAGTTCTTC
>TRBV7-2|many|TRBJ2-5|.
CASSLQSRIGETQYF
TGTGCCAGCAGCTTACAGTCTAGGATAGGGGAGACCCAGTACTTC
>TRBV6-2/TRBV6-3|many|TRBJ1-2|.
CASTDSYGYTF
TGTGCCAGCACCGACAGCTATGGCTACACCTTC
>TRBV20-1|many|TRBJ1-1|.
CSAKASGRSWDEAFF
TGCAGTGCTAAGGCCTCTGGCAGGTCATGGGATGAAGCTTTCTTT
>TRBV20-1|many|TRBJ2-2|.
CSARVAGQNTGELFF
TGCAGTGCTAGAGTTGCGGGACAGAACACCGGGGAGCTGTTTTTT
>TRBV6-1|many|TRBJ1-1|.
CASSDSARNTEAFF
TGTGCCAGCAGTGATTCGGCCAGGAACACTGAAGCTTTCTTT
>TRBV21-1|many|TRBJ1-5|.
CASRPLNQPQHF
TGTGCCAGCAGACCCCTAAATCAGCCCCAGCATTTT
>TRBV12-3/TRBV12-4|many|TRBJ1-6|.
CASRPARTDLSPLHF
TGTGCCAGCAGACCCGCCCGGACGGATCTTTCACCCCTCCACTTT
>TRBV7-2|many|TRBJ2-1|TRBD2
CASSLASGGSSYNEQFF
TGTGCCAGCAGCTTAGCTTCCGGGGGGTCCTCCTACAATGAGCAGTTCTTC
>TRBV12-3/TRBV12-4|many|TRBJ1-5|.
CASSHGLGNQPQHF
TGTGCCAGCAGTCATGGATTGGGCAATCAGCCCCAGCATTTT
>TRBV7-2|many|TRBJ1-4|.
CASSLEALGEKLFF
TGTGCCAGCAGCTTGGAGGCGTTGGGTGAAAAACTGTTTTTT
>TRBV3-1|many|TRBJ2-3|.
CASSQGAGPGTDTQYF
TGTGCCAGCAGCCAAGGGGCAGGTCCGGGCACAGATACGCAGTATTTT
>TRBV11-3|.|TRBJ2-7|.
CASSQGSGAGYEQYF
TGTGCCAGCAGCCAGGGTTCCGGGGCAGGTTACGAGCAGTACTTC
>TRBV10-3|many|TRBJ1-1|TRBD1
CAISEYGTGATAFF
TGTGCCATCAGTGAGTATGGGACAGGGGCCACGGCTTTCTTT
>TRBV20-1|many|TRBJ2-7|TRBD2
CSASTPLAGANYEQYF
TGCAGTGCTAGTACTCCCCTAGCGGGGGCGAACTACGAGCAGTACTTC
>TRBV11-2|.|TRBJ2-5|.
CASRHRAFQETQYF
TGTGCCAGCAGACACAGGGCCTTCCAAGAGACCCAGTACTTC
>TRBV6-5|many|TRBJ2-1|.
CASYSAGTLGNEQFF
TGTGCCAGTTACTCGGCGGGGACATTGGGCAATGAGCAGTTCTTC
>TRBV6-2/TRBV6-3|many|TRBJ2-5|.
CASSRGRNQETQYF
TGTGCCAGCAGTCGCGGCAGGAACCAAGAGACCCAGTACTTC
>TRBV12-3/TRBV12-4|many|TRBJ2-2|TRBD2
CASILGLAGTGELFF
TGTGCCAGCATCCTGGGACTAGCGGGCACCGGGGAGCTGTTTTTT
>TRBV11-2|many|TRBJ2-2|.
CASSWGRNTGELFF
TGTGCCAGCAGTTGGGGGCGGAACACCGGGGAGCTGTTTTTT
>TRBV5-5|many|TRBJ2-1|.
CASSLGGQPYNEQFF
TGTGCCAGCAGCTTGGGAGGGCAGCCGTACAATGAGCAGTTCTTC
>TRBV7-9|many|TRBJ2-1|TRBD2
CASSYLGRVALLSYNEQFF
TGTGCCAGCAGCTATTTAGGGAGGGTAGCCCTCCTCTCCTACAATGAGCAGTTCTTC
>TRBV12-3/TRBV12-4|many|TRBJ2-1|TRBD1
CASSRGHRGTNEQFF
TGTGCCAGCAGTAGGGGGCATAGGGGGACCAATGAGCAGTTCTTC
>TRBV29-1|many|TRBJ1-2|.
CSVDRGTYGYTF
TGCAGCGTTGACCGGGGAACCTATGGCTACACCTTC
>TRBV10-3|many|TRBJ2-1|.
CAISGNNRGGEQFF
TGTGCCATCAGTGGGAATAATCGTGGGGGTGAGCAGTTCTTC
>TRBV24-1|many|TRBJ2-1|.
CATSDLRDAKYNEQFF
TGTGCCACCAGTGATTTGAGGGATGCCAAATACAATGAGCAGTTCTTC
>TRBV7-2|many|TRBJ1-6|.
CASSLQVRGDSPLHF
TGTGCCAGCAGCTTGCAGGTCAGAGGAGATTCACCCCTCCACTTT
>TRBV20-1|many|TRBJ2-2|TRBD1
CSARQGANTGELFF
TGCAGTGCCCGACAGGGCGCGAACACCGGGGAGCTGTTTTTT
>TRBV3-1|many|TRBJ2-1|TRBD2
CASSDLGGWDEQFF
TGTGCCAGCAGCGACCTGGGAGGGTGGGATGAGCAGTTCTTC
>TRBV29-1|many|TRBJ2-1|TRBD1
CSVELRDRESNEQFF
TGCAGCGTAGAACTCCGGGACAGGGAATCCAATGAGCAGTTCTTC
>TRBV12-3/TRBV12-4|many|TRBJ2-1|.
CASSLGAGSSYNEQFF
TGTGCCAGCAGTTTAGGGGCGGGGAGCTCCTACAATGAGCAGTTCTTC
>TRBV20-1|many|TRBJ1-6|.
CSARTLGRVVSPLHF
TGCAGTGCTAGAACATTGGGACGGGTAGTTTCACCCCTCCACTTT
>TRBV11-2|many|TRBJ1-4|.
CASSSYPGGNEKLFF
TGTGCCAGCAGCTCCTACCCGGGGGGGAATGAAAAACTGTTTTTT
>TRBV20-1|many|TRBJ1-4|.
CSAIIPGLGSEKLFF
TGCAGTGCGATAATCCCTGGGTTGGGTAGTGAAAAACTGTTTTTT
>TRBV7-9|many|TRBJ2-1|.
CASSLGGANEQFF
TGTGCCAGCAGCTTAGGGGGTGCCAATGAGCAGTTCTTC
>TRBV12-3/TRBV12-4|many|TRBJ1-2|TRBD1
CASSRQGGYTF
TGTGCCAGCAGTCGACAGGGGGGCTACACCTTC
>TRBV7-9|many|TRBJ1-4|.
CASEGRTNEKLFF
TGTGCCTCGGAGGGCAGGACTAATGAAAAACTGTTTTTT
>TRBV7-6|many|TRBJ2-5|TRBD2
CASSFPLAGLETQYF
TGTGCCAGCAGCTTCCCTCTAGCGGGGTTGGAGACCCAGTACTTC
>TRBV20-1|many|TRBJ1-2|TRBD1
CSASPGTGRYGYTF
TGCAGTGCTAGTCCCGGGACAGGACGATATGGCTACACCTTC
>TRBV29-1|many|TRBJ2-5|TRBD2
CSGSSGGPKRPQYF
TGCAGCGGTTCTAGCGGGGGCCCGAAACGACCCCAGTACTTC
>TRBV5-1|many|TRBJ1-1|.
CAEDLHRWFHTEAFF
TGCGCAGAAGATCTTCATAGGTGGTTCCACACTGAAGCTTTCTTT
>TRBV5-1|.|TRBJ2-2|TRBD2
CASSFLAGADTGELFF
TGCGCCAGCAGCTTCCTAGCGGGGGCGGACACCGGGGAGCTGTTTTTT
>TRBV4-1|many|TRBJ2-4|TRBD1
CASSQARTGFLPVRAKNIQYF
TGCGCCAGCAGCCAAGCCCGGACAGGATTTCTCCCAGTGAGAGCCAAAAACATTCAGTACTTC
>TRBV4-3|many|TRBJ2-1|.
CASSTDREAFYYNEQFF
TGCGCCAGCAGCACCGACAGGGAGGCATTCTATTACAATGAGCAGTTCTTC
>TRBV24-1|many|TRBJ2-7|.
CATSDKGTRVHEQYF
TGTGCCACCAGTGATAAAGGGACAAGGGTCCACGAGCAGTACTTC